A selection of T cell receptor beta chains follows, all from one sample in a study of T cell responses to AZD1222 COVID-19 vaccine. Profiled with immunoSEQ multiplex PCR; TCRdb holds only in-frame clones, not every one. The sample records 80,000 to 100,000 clones, almost 90% being singletons. Sequences were derived from peripheral blood, sampled on day 0 of MenACWY control vaccination. The receptors come from an adult in good health. The CDR3 runs from the conserved cysteine through the conserved F or W.

>13|TRBJ1-2|TRBV3-1/TRBV3-2
CAMPRWGPYGYTF
>11|TRBJ1-1|TRBV20-1
CSAPSGTEAFF
>11|TRBJ1-2|TRBV30
CAWSFEYGYTF
>15|TRBJ1-5|TRBV9
CASSVREDGYQPQHF
>19|TRBJ1-1|TRBV11-1
CASSLASYRDGIRNTEAFF
>15|TRBJ2-1|TRBV3-1/TRBV3-2
CASSQGGNLYNEQFF
>16|TRBJ2-3|TRBV2
CASSPTSGGGTDTQYF
>13|TRBJ2-7|TRBV14
CASSQRVSYEQYF
>15|TRBJ1-2|TRBV10-3
CAISESGQGGYGYTF
>14|TRBJ2-1|TRBV5-1
CASSLGDTPAEQFF
>14|TRBJ1-1|TRBV6-6
CASREGLRNTEAFF
>18|TRBJ1-2|TRBV4-3
CASSQNRGRGLSSYGYTF
>17|TRBJ1-1|TRBV19
CASRTGTGGLLNTEAFF
>16|TRBJ2-7|TRBV5-1
CASSSGLAQAPYEQYF
>11|TRBJ1-1|TRBV20-1
CSARSWGRAFF
>20|TRBJ2-4|TRBV4-3
CASSQDGWSGAAVAKNIQYF
>14|TRBJ1-3|TRBV28
CASSSIPSGNTIYF
>15|TRBJ1-3|TRBV19
CASSINVYSGNTIYF
>15|TRBJ2-1|TRBV13
CASSLDLAGANEQFF
>15|TRBJ1-2|TRBV9
CASSPRGVSNYGYTF
>15|TRBJ1-6|TRBV5-1
CASSLGQGDNSPLHF
>14|TRBJ2-3|TRBV2
CASSLAGGPDTQYF
>14|TRBJ1-5|TRBV5-1
CASSLVPGEQPQHF
>15|TRBJ1-4|TRBV19
CASNSPGQGSEKLFF
>15|TRBJ1-2|TRBV14
CASSQVRGAGHGYTF
>14|TRBJ2-7|TRBV28
CASSLGQGWNEQYF
>13|TRBJ1-1|TRBV7-6
CASSPHGGTEAFF
>16|TRBJ1-3|TRBV28
CASMPYRASSGNTIYF
>15|TRBJ1-5|TRBV4-2
CASSQDTGANQPQHF
>15|TRBJ1-1|TRBV30
CAWSVDTKMNTEAFF
>15|TRBJ2-3|TRBV6-2/TRBV6-3
CASSPLERTTDTQYF
>11|TRBJ2-2|TRBV2
CASSAAGELFF
>15|TRBJ2-1|TRBV7-2
CASSLDTSGHNEQFF
>17|TRBJ2-3|TRBV4-2
CASSRIFPGQGTDTQYF
>14|TRBJ2-5|TRBV5-1
CASSPLGGQETQYF
>11|TRBJ2-7|TRBV20-1
CSAPQGYEQYF
>16|TRBJ2-2|TRBV2
CASSGTGTGNTGELFF
>16|TRBJ2-1|TRBV6-5
CASSFLSGGSYNEQFF
>16|TRBJ2-1|TRBV7-9
CASSPRTSGGYNEQFF
>14|TRBJ1-3|TRBV19
CATLDGYSGNTIYF
>13|TRBJ1-4|TRBV19
CASSESGGGKLFF
>14|TRBJ1-1|TRBV6-5
CASSYSIWVTEAFF
>13|TRBJ2-2|TRBV30
CAWSRDYTGELFF